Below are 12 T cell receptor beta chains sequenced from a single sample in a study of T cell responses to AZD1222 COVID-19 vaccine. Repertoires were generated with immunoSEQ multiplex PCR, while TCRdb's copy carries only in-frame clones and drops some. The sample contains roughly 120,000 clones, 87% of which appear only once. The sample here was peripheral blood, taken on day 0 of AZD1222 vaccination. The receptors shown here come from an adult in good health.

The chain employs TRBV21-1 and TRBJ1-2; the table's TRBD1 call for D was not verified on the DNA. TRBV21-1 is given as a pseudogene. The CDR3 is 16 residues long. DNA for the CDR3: TGTGCCAGCAGCAAATATTGTGGCCCTGCTAACTATGGCTACACCTTC. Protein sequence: CASSKYCGPANYGYTF.

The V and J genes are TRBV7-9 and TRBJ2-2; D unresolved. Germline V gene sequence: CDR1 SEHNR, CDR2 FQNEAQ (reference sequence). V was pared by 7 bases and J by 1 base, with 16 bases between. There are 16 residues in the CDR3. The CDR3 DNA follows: TGTGCCAGCATAAAATTCGGCCTTTTGAACACCGGGGAGCTGTTTTTT. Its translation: CASIKFGLLNTGELFF.

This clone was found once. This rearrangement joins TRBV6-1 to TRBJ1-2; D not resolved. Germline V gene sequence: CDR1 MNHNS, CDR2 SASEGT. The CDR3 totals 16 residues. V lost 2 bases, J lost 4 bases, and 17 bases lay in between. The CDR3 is CASSEQPRSMIYGYTF. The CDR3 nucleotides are TGTGCCAGCAGTGAACAGCCCCGGAGTATGATCTATGGCTACACCTTC.

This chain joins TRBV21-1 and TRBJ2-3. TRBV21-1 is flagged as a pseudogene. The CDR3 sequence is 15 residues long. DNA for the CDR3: TGTGCCAGCAGCAAAGAGGGCGGCCGAAGATACGGGCAGTATTTT. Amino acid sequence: CASSKEGGRRYGQYF.

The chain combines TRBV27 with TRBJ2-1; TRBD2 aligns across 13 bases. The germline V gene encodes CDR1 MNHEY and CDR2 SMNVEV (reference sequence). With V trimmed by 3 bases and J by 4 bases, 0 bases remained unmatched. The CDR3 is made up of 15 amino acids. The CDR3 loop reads CASSLTSGRYNEQFF. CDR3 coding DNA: TGTGCCAGCAGTTTGACTAGCGGGAGGTACAATGAGCAGTTCTTC.

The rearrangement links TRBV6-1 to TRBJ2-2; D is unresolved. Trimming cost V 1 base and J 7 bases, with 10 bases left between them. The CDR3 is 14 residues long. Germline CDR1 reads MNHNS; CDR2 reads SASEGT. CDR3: CASSEVVKGGELFF. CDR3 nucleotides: TGTGCCAGCAGTGAAGTTGTAAAAGGCGGGGAGCTGTTTTTT.

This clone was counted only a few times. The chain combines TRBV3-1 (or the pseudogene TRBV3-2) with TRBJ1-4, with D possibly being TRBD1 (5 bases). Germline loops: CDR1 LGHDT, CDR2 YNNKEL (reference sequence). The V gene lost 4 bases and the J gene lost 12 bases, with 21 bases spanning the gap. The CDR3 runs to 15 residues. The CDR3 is CASSPGTSPSRELFF. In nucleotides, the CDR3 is TGTGCCAGCAGCCCCGGGACTTCCCCGAGTAGGGAACTGTTTTTT.

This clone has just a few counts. The CDR3 spells CASSFIKDRSWGALNYGYTF. The CDR3 DNA sequence: TGTGCCAGCAGTTTTATTAAGGACAGGAGCTGGGGAGCTTTAAACTATGGCTACACCTTC. The chain employs TRBV28 and TRBJ1-2; 7 nucleotides match TRBD1. The CDR3 sequence is 20 residues long. Per the germline V gene, CDR1 is MDHEN and CDR2 is SYDVKM. With 3 bases clipped from V and 2 bases from J, the junction kept 21 bases outside the gene matches.

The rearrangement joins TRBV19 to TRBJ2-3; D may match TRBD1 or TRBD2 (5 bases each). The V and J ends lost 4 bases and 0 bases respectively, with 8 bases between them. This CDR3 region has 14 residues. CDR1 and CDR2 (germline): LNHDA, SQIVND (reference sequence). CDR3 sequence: CASSTGPSTDTQYF. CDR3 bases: TGTGCCAGTAGTACGGGACCTAGCACAGATACGCAGTATTTT. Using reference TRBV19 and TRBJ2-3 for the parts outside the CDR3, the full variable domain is DGGITQSPKYLFRKEGQNVTLSCEQNLNHDAMYWYRQDPGQGLRLIYYSQIVNDFQKGDIAEGYSVSREKKESFPLTVTSAQKNPTAFYLCASSTGPSTDTQYFGPGTRLTVL.

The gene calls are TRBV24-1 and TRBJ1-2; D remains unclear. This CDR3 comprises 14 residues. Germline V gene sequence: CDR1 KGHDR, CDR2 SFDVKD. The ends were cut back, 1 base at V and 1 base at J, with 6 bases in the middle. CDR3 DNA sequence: TGTGCCACCAGTGATTTAGGTATTAACTATGGCTACACCTTC. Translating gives CATSDLGINYGYTF.

The CDR3 coding sequence is TGTGCCAGCAGGGTAGACAGGGTTGGTGAGCAGTTCTTC. This translates into CASRVDRVGEQFF. This rearrangement joins TRBV6-5 to TRBJ2-1; the match to TRBD1 covers 7 bases. Germline CDR1 is MNHEY and CDR2 is SVGAGI. This CDR3 has 13 residues. With 6 bases clipped from V and 9 bases from J, the junction kept 8 bases outside the gene matches.

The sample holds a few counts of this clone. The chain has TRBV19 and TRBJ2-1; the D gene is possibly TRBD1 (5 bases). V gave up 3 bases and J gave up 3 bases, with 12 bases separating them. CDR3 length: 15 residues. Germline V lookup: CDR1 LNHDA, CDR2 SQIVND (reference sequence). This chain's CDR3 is CASSITQGSYNEQFF. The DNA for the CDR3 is TGTGCCAGTAGTATTACCCAGGGAAGCTACAATGAGCAGTTCTTC.